The 27 T cell receptor beta chains below come from one sample, sequenced in a study of blood T cell repertoires in COVID-19. TCRdb keeps only in-frame clones here, not all; method: immunoSEQ multiplex PCR. Found here are 250,000 to 350,000 clones, roughly 88% of them singletons; the top ten hold about 0.9%. Sequenced sample: peripheral blood. The receptors come from a human donor with COVID-19, enrolled during active disease. The donor label of this sample is uncertain.

V gene TRBV10-3 combines with J gene TRBJ2-7, with 9 bases identical to TRBD2. V lost 6 bases to trimming and J lost 3 bases; unmatched junction nucleotides: 6. Germline values: CDR1 ENHRY, CDR2 SYGVKD. The CDR3 spans 14 residues. CDR3: CAIRSAGGVYEQYF. CDR3 in DNA: TGTGCCATCAGGTCAGCGGGAGGAGTCTACGAGCAGTACTTC.

This chain joins TRBV3-1 (or the pseudogene TRBV3-2) and TRBJ2-4; perhaps TRBD1 as D (5 bases). Germline V gives CDR1 LGHDT, CDR2 YNNKEL (reference sequence). The V end was cut by 6 bases, the J end by 0 bases, with 12 bases between. CDR3 length: 15 amino acids. The CDR3 DNA reads as TGTGCCAGCAGTCCAGCAGGGCTAGCCAAAAACATTCAGTACTTC. Translated, it gives CASSPAGLAKNIQYF.

The rearrangement joins TRBV28 to TRBJ2-7; TRBD2 agrees at 15 bases. Unmatched junction bases numbered 15, after V lost 6 bases and J lost 6 bases. CDR1 is MDHEN, CDR2 SYDVKM, per germline. The CDR3 totals 18 residues. The CDR3 protein is CASRQTGTSGRYPREQYF. The DNA for the CDR3 is TGTGCCAGCAGACAAACCGGGACTAGCGGGAGGTACCCCCGCGAGCAGTACTTC. The full variable domain, its missing parts supplied by reference TRBV28 and TRBJ2-7, is DVKVTQSSRYLVKRTGEKVFLECVQDMDHENMFWYRQDPGLGLRLIYFSYDVKMKEKGDIPEGYSVSREKKERFSLILESASTNQTSMYLCASRQTGTSGRYPREQYFGPGTRLTVT.

The V call is TRBV7-8, the J call TRBJ2-1; 12 bases agree with TRBD2. Trimming at V came to 1 base and at J to 0 bases, leaving 10 bases not matched to a gene. This CDR3 region has 20 residues. Germline loops: CDR1 SGHVS, CDR2 FQNEAQ. The chain's CDR3 is CASSLDRGLAGRSSYNEQFF. The CDR3 coding sequence is TGTGCCAGCAGCTTAGATCGGGGACTAGCGGGTCGAAGCTCCTACAATGAGCAGTTCTTC. Based on the CDR3 plus reference TRBV7-8 and TRBJ2-1, the full variable domain is GAGVSQSPRYKVAKRGQDVALRCDPISGHVSLFWYQQALGQGPEFLTYFQNEAQLDKSGLPSDRFFAERPEGSVSTLKIQRTQQEDSAVYLCASSLDRGLAGRSSYNEQFFGPGTRLTVL.

The CDR3 nucleotides are TGTGCCAGTAGCCTTCGGGGGACAGCTTATAGCAATCAGCCCCAGCATTTT. Translating it yields CASSLRGTAYSNQPQHF. V gene TRBV19 combines with J gene TRBJ1-5, with 7 bases lining up with TRBD1. Trimming took 6 bases from V and 0 from J; bases not matched to a gene: 11. The CDR3 is made up of 17 amino acids. Germline V CDR1 and CDR2: LNHDA, SQIVND (reference sequence).

The J gene is TRBJ2-3, the V gene TRBV6-5, with D hard to call. The germline V gene has CDR1 MNHEY and CDR2 SVGAGI. The V end lost 4 bases, the J end lost 4 bases, and 15 bases lay between the germline ends. There are 15 residues in the CDR3. As DNA, the CDR3 is TGTGCCAGCAGTTTCGGGTCTCGTCGGGCAGATACGCAGTATTTT. Its translation: CASSFGSRRADTQYF.

J is TRBJ2-7 and V is TRBV7-2; D not resolved. Between the trimmed V and J ends, which lost 1 base and 3 bases, there was a span of 7 bases. The CDR3 spans 13 residues. Germline CDR1 reads SGHTA; CDR2 reads FQGNSA. CDR3: CASSLVIGYEQYF. CDR3 nucleotide sequence: TGTGCCAGCAGCTTAGTGATCGGCTACGAGCAGTACTTC.

The chain joins TRBV7-3 to TRBJ1-2, with 9 bases fitting TRBD1. The J segment lost 5 bases and the V segment lost 0 bases, leaving 10 bases of the junction unmatched. Per germline, CDR1 SGHTA and CDR2 FQGTGA. This CDR3 has 17 residues. CDR3 sequence (DNA): TGTGCCAGCAGCTTAACACAGGGGGCGCCGGGAATTTATGGCTACACCTTC. Amino acid sequence: CASSLTQGAPGIYGYTF.

This sequence joins TRBV30 and TRBJ2-3; D is unresolved. The V and J ends lost 5 bases and 1 base respectively, with 19 bases between them. The CDR3 has 16 amino acids. Germline assignment: CDR1 GTSNPN and CDR2 SVGIG (reference sequence). DNA of the CDR3: TGTGCCTGGGCCCGACCCGGAGTGTGGGGCACAGATACGCAGTATTTT. Protein: CAWARPGVWGTDTQYF. The full variable domain, its missing parts supplied by reference TRBV30 and TRBJ2-3, is SQTIHQWPATLVQPVGSPLSLECTVEGTSNPNLYWYRQAAGRGLQLLFYSVGIGQISSEVPQNLSASRPQDRQFILSSKKLLLSDSGFYLCAWARPGVWGTDTQYFGPGTRLTVL.

This chain's CDR3 is CASSYGQGYTGELFF. The CDR3 DNA is TGTGCCAGCAGTTATGGGCAGGGGTACACCGGGGAGCTGTTTTTT. J is TRBJ2-2 and V is TRBV28; possible D gene TRBD1, 6 bases. Germline V lookup: CDR1 MDHEN, CDR2 SYDVKM. The CDR3 loop spans 15 amino acids. The germline V and J ends were trimmed by 4 bases and 3 bases, with 12 bases remaining between them.

V and J are TRBV6-5 and TRBJ2-7; 11 bases fit TRBD2. The V gene end was trimmed by 4 bases and the J gene end by 4 bases; junction bases not matched to a gene: 3. This CDR3 region has 14 residues. CDR1 and CDR2 from the germline V gene are MNHEY and SVGAGI. The chain's CDR3 is CASSFSSGRYEQYF. The CDR3 bases are TGTGCCAGCAGTTTTTCTAGCGGGAGGTACGAGCAGTACTTC.

The genes are TRBV7-6 and TRBJ1-5; D not certain. V dropped 1 base and J dropped 5 bases, with 15 bases sitting between them. The CDR3 spans 16 residues. Germline CDR1 SGHVS, CDR2 FNYEAQ. DNA for the CDR3: TGTGCCAGCAGCTTAGGGAGTGGAGTTTCGCATCAGCCCCAGCATTTT. Protein product: CASSLGSGVSHQPQHF.

The V and J genes are TRBV5-4 and TRBJ2-7; perhaps TRBD1 as D (5 bases). With 0 bases removed from V and 1 base from J, the gap between germline ends came to 14 bases. The CDR3 is 16 amino acids. Germline CDR1 reads SGHNT; CDR2 reads YYREEE (reference sequence). The CDR3 DNA follows: TGTGCCAGCAGCTTGGTAACAGGCACGACTTCCTACGAGCAGTACTTC. This translates into CASSLVTGTTSYEQYF.

This clone appeared a single time. The chain recombines TRBV9 with TRBJ2-1, with TRBD2 matching over 8 bases. CDR1 is SGDLS and CDR2 is YYNGEE in the germline V gene. CDR3 size: 16 residues. V lost 4 bases, J lost 2 bases, and 8 bases stayed unmatched. The CDR3 nucleotides read TGTGCCAGCAGCCTAATAGCGGGGTACGCCTACAATGAGCAGTTCTTC. This sequence encodes CASSLIAGYAYNEQFF.

This chain uses TRBV15 with TRBJ1-2; D unclear. The germline V gene encodes CDR1 LNHNV and CDR2 YYDKDF (reference sequence). V gave up 0 bases and J gave up 8 bases, with 13 bases separating them. This CDR3 contains 14 residues. DNA for the CDR3: TGTGCCACCAGCAGAGACCGCAGACTCGGCGGCTACACCTTC. This gives the protein CATSRDRRLGGYTF.

This clone was found many times. The chain links TRBV28 to TRBJ2-2; 10 nucleotides align to TRBD2. V gave up 8 bases and J gave up 4 bases; unmatched junction bases: 13. Looked up from germline, CDR1 is MDHEN and CDR2 is SYDVKM. CDR3 length equals 17 residues. The CDR3 loop reads CASRPDLAGDLTGELFF. As DNA, the CDR3 is TGTGCCAGCCGCCCTGACCTAGCGGGAGATCTCACCGGGGAGCTGTTTTTT.

The chain recombines TRBV5-1 with TRBJ1-2, with 7 bases aligning to TRBD1. The germline V gene encodes CDR1 SGHRS and CDR2 YFSETQ. With V trimmed by 1 base and J by 8 bases, 5 bases remained unmatched. CDR3 length equals 13 residues. As DNA, the CDR3 is TGCGCCAGCAGCTTGAGGCAGGGGGACGGCTACACCTTC. This codes for CASSLRQGDGYTF.

The V gene is TRBV30, the J gene TRBJ1-1; D gene uncertain. V lost 1 base to trimming and J lost 12 bases, with 18 bases between them. The CDR3 totals 13 residues. The germline CDR1 and CDR2 sequences are GTSNPN and SVGIG (reference sequence). The CDR3 DNA follows: TGTGCCTGGAGTGGGGGTACACCGGGGATAACTTTCTTT. Translation: CAWSGGTPGITFF. Full variable domain (remainder filled in from reference TRBV30 and TRBJ1-1): SQTIHQWPATLVQPVGSPLSLECTVEGTSNPNLYWYRQAAGRGLQLLFYSVGIGQISSEVPQNLSASRPQDRQFILSSKKLLLSDSGFYLCAWSGGTPGITFFGQGTRLTVV.

On this clone: The sample contains more than one DNA sequence encoding this CDR3. This chain uses TRBV5-1 with TRBJ1-2; D uncertain. The CDR3 length is 14 residues. Germline V gene sequence: CDR1 SGHRS, CDR2 YFSETQ. Trimming took off 0 bases at V and 3 bases at J, with 9 bases between the two ends. CDR3 sequence reads: CASSLGAGDYGYTF. The CDR3 nucleotides read TGCGCCAGCAGCTTGGGGGCTGGTGACTATGGCTACACCTTC.

This chain links TRBV28 with TRBJ1-2; 7 bases line up with TRBD1. This CDR3 has 13 amino acids. CDR1 MDHEN and CDR2 SYDVKM come from the germline V gene. After removal of 5 bases from V and 4 bases from J, the junction contained 4 bases not matched to a gene. This CDR3 reads CASSIRQGYGYTF. CDR3 DNA sequence: TGTGCCAGCAGTATCCGACAGGGCTATGGCTACACCTTC.

The chain is built from TRBV19 and TRBJ2-5; 11 positions match TRBD1. J was trimmed by 0 bases and V by 6 bases; bases with no gene match: 9. The CDR3 length is 17 residues. The V gene's germline CDR1 is LNHDA and CDR2 SQIVND (reference sequence). The DNA of the CDR3 is TGTGCCAGTAGCCAGTGGGGACAGGGGGGAAACCAAGAGACCCAGTACTTC. This sequence encodes CASSQWGQGGNQETQYF.

This chain links TRBV11-3 with TRBJ2-7; 7 bases fit TRBD1. V trimming: 1 base; J trimming: 3 bases; junction bases outside the gene matches: 3. Germline V lookup: CDR1 SGHNT, CDR2 YENEEA. This CDR3 is 14 amino acids long. This chain's CDR3 is CASSLGNRGYEQYF. CDR3 in DNA: TGTGCCAGCAGCTTAGGTAACAGGGGCTACGAGCAGTACTTC.

The J gene is TRBJ2-2, the V gene TRBV7-2; D gene uncertain. V was pared by 1 base and J by 1 base, with 7 bases between. Germline CDR1 reads SGHTA; CDR2 reads FQGNSA. CDR3 length: 15 residues. CDR3 sequence reads: CASSLVGGNTGELFF. The CDR3 DNA reads as TGTGCCAGCAGCTTAGTTGGCGGGAACACCGGGGAGCTGTTTTTT. The full variable domain, rest sourced from reference TRBV7-2 and TRBJ2-2, is GAGVSQSPSNKVTEKGKDVELRCDPISGHTALYWYRQSLGQGLEFLIYFQGNSAPDKSGLPSDRFSAERTGGSVSTLTIQRTQQEDSAVYLCASSLVGGNTGELFFGEGSRLTVL.

The chain couples TRBV6-2 or TRBV6-3 to TRBJ1-2, with D possibly being TRBD1 (5 bases). V lost 0 bases and J lost 8, with 13 bases in between. This CDR3 is 14 amino acids long. Germline V lookup: CDR1 MNHEY, CDR2 SVGEGT. This CDR3 is CASSYSGQGSGYTF. The CDR3 nucleotides are TGTGCCAGCAGTTACTCAGGGCAGGGCTCCGGCTACACCTTC.

This chain uses TRBV6-1 with TRBJ1-4; D remains ambiguous. The CDR3 runs 14 residues. Germline CDR1 and CDR2: MNHNS and SASEGT. V was clipped by 0 bases and J by 8 bases, with 10 bases between them. CDR3 region: CASSEARSIEKLFF. The DNA for the CDR3 is TGTGCCAGCAGTGAAGCCCGGAGTATAGAAAAACTGTTTTTT.

The chain couples TRBV4-2 to TRBJ1-5, with 7 bases fitting TRBD1. The germline V gene has CDR1 LGHNA and CDR2 YNFKEQ. V was pared by 6 bases and J by 0 bases, with 14 bases of the junction left unmatched. The CDR3 is 18 residues long. In DNA, the CDR3 is TGTGCCAGCAGTCTTACAGGGGACCCCTTCCTTAGCAATCAGCCCCAGCATTTT. Amino acids: CASSLTGDPFLSNQPQHF.

The chain joins TRBV5-1 to TRBJ2-5; 12 nucleotides match TRBD2. The CDR3 consists of 15 residues. Germline-derived CDR1 and CDR2 are SGHRS and YFSETQ. Germline trimming cut 4 bases from V and 1 base from J; bases unmatched to any gene: 2. The chain's CDR3 is CASSPTSGSQETQYF. The CDR3 nucleotides read TGCGCCAGCAGCCCGACTAGCGGGAGCCAAGAGACCCAGTACTTC.